A selection of T cell receptor beta chains follows, all from one sample in a study of human T cells and chemical hapten exposure. TCRdb called the RACE reads again in MiXCR, with one record for every CDR3 protein. The sample consists of 300,000 to 450,000 distinct CDR3 sequences, around 5.5% of them appearing once. The sequenced sample was whole blood, obtained in connection with sensitization to the hapten diphenylcyclopropenone (DPC). The source of these receptors is a woman between 18 and 29 years old with alopecia areata. Some clones in this sample may be carry-over from other donors' samples. Each CDR3 is given with its conserved first and last residue. A D gene is named only where the DNA matches it firmly. Clone size is not always given. Where it is, it says once, few, many or a class for expanded clones.

TRBV21-1	many	TRBJ2-3	NA	TGTGCCAGCTCGTGGGACACCCTCACAGATACGCAGTATTTT	CASSWDTLTDTQYF
TRBV5-1	many	TRBJ1-5	NA	TGCGCCAGCAGCTTTGAGGCCCAGGGGCAGCCCCAGCATTTT	CASSFEAQGQPQHF
TRBV12-3/TRBV12-4	many	TRBJ1-2	TRBD1	TGTGCCAGCAGTTCTCAGGACAGGGCCGATGGCTACACCTTC	CASSSQDRADGYTF
TRBV6-5	NA	TRBJ2-6	NA	TGTGCCAGCAGTTACTCGTGGAATTCTGGGGCCAACGTCCTGACTTTC	CASSYSWNSGANVLTF
TRBV6-5	few	TRBJ2-3	NA	TGTGCCAGCAGCTCAACTACTAGTTTCGGTACGCAGTATTTT	CASSSTTSFGTQYF
TRBV28	NA	TRBJ2-5	NA	TGTGCCAGCAGTCCTACTTATCACCAAGAGACCCAGTACTTC	CASSPTYHQETQYF
TRBV5-5	few	TRBJ2-1	NA	TGTGCCAGCAGCTGGGGGGACCACAATGAGCAGTTCTTC	CASSWGDHNEQFF
TRBV3-1	NA	TRBJ1-2	TRBD1	TGTGCCAGCAGCCAACGGGACAGGGAATATGGCTACACCTTC	CASSQRDREYGYTF
TRBV2	many	TRBJ2-1	NA	TGTGCCAGTGAGGAGGCGATGGAGCCGACCTACAATGAGCAGTTCTTC	CASEEAMEPTYNEQFF
TRBV7-8	NA	TRBJ2-6	TRBD1	TGTGCCAGCAGCCCCAGACAGGGGGCTGGGGCCAACGTCCTGACTTTC	CASSPRQGAGANVLTF
TRBV7-9	few	TRBJ2-7	NA	TGTGCCAGCAGCCGCCTGGGGCAAAGCTCCTACGAGCAGTACTTC	CASSRLGQSSYEQYF
TRBV7-2	NA	TRBJ1-3	NA	TGTGCCAGCAGCCAACCGCCCTCTGGAAACACCATATATTTT	CASSQPPSGNTIYF
TRBV5-4	NA	TRBJ2-7	NA	TGTGCCAGCAGCTTCACGGGGGTTTACGAGCAGTACTTC	CASSFTGVYEQYF
TRBV6-5	NA	TRBJ1-1	NA	TGTGCCAGCAGTTACACCGGACCGGACAGCGTTATGAACACTGAAGCTTTCTTT	CASSYTGPDSVMNTEAFF
TRBV20-1	few	TRBJ2-7	NA	TGCAGTGCTAGAGACCCCTCAAAAGACAGAAACTACGAGCAGTACTTC	CSARDPSKDRNYEQYF
TRBV6-5	many	TRBJ1-1	NA	TGTGCCAGCAGTCCGAGACAGTGGGTATCTCATGGGACTGAAGCTTTCTTT	CASSPRQWVSHGTEAFF
TRBV12-3/TRBV12-4	NA	TRBJ2-5	NA	TGTGCCAGCAGTTTAGGAACGCGGGGAGGGACCCAGTACTTC	CASSLGTRGGTQYF
TRBV28	NA	TRBJ2-7	TRBD1	TGTGCCAGCAGCCCTACCGGGACAGGGCAGTACGAGCAGTACTTC	CASSPTGTGQYEQYF
TRBV5-8	NA	TRBJ2-1	TRBD2	TGTGCCAGCAGCGGGAGCGGGGGGGCCCTGCTAGAGCAGTTCTTC	CASSGSGGALLEQFF
TRBV12-3/TRBV12-4	many	TRBJ2-1	TRBD1	TGTGCCAGCAGTAAATTAAGGGGGCATGAGAGCAATGAGCAGTTCTTC	CASSKLRGHESNEQFF
TRBV6-6	few	TRBJ1-4	TRBD1	TGTGCCAGCAGAGACAGGGGGGAAGAAAAACTGTTTTTT	CASRDRGEEKLFF
TRBV12-3/TRBV12-4	NA	TRBJ1-2	TRBD1	TGTGCCAGCAGGCGCGGGACAGGGGACTTCTATGGCTACACCTTC	CASRRGTGDFYGYTF
TRBV4-2	many	TRBJ1-6	TRBD1	TGTGCCAGCAGCCATGAGTACAGGGGAGGCAATTCACCCCTCCACTTT	CASSHEYRGGNSPLHF
TRBV6-5	many	TRBJ2-3	TRBD2	TGTGCCAGCAGTTACGTAGCGGGGGCCCTTAGCACAGATACGCAGTATTTT	CASSYVAGALSTDTQYF
TRBV7-9	many	TRBJ2-5	TRBD1	TGTGCCAGCAGCCGCGGGACAGGTGGGAACCAAGAGACCCAGTACTTC	CASSRGTGGNQETQYF
TRBV7-9	NA	TRBJ2-1	NA	TGTGCCAGCAGCCCCCGTGATAGGGTCAGCAATGAGCAGTTCTTC	CASSPRDRVSNEQFF
TRBV20-1	many	TRBJ1-5	NA	TGCAGTGCTAGAGATCTACAAGAGGGACAGCCCCAGCATTTT	CSARDLQEGQPQHF
TRBV6-5	many	TRBJ2-3	TRBD1	TGTGCCAGCAGTTACAGGACAGGGACGGCAGATACGCAGTATTTT	CASSYRTGTADTQYF
TRBV27	many	TRBJ1-5	TRBD1	TGTGCCAGCAGTCCGCTGACAGGGCGGGATCAGCCCCAGCATTTT	CASSPLTGRDQPQHF
TRBV7-2	few	TRBJ2-7	NA	TGTGCCAGCAGCTTTGAAATCTATTCCTACGAGCAGTACTTC	CASSFEIYSYEQYF
TRBV5-1	many	TRBJ1-5	NA	TGCGCCAGCAGCTTAGACAGTAGCAATCAGCCCCAGCATTTT	CASSLDSSNQPQHF
TRBV7-2	many	TRBJ2-1	TRBD1	TGTGCCAGCAGCATAACCGGGACAGGGCAGAATGAGCAGTTCTTC	CASSITGTGQNEQFF
TRBV12-3/TRBV12-4	many	TRBJ2-5	TRBD1	TGTGCCAGCACCCTAGGGACAGGGTACCAAGAGACCCAGTACTTC	CASTLGTGYQETQYF
TRBV7-2	NA	TRBJ1-4	NA	TGTGCCAGCAGCGACAAGGGAGCTGTTAATGAAAAACTGTTTTTT	CASSDKGAVNEKLFF
TRBV7-2	many	TRBJ2-7	NA	TGTGCCAGCAGCTTAGAAACCAGGGCAGGGGAGCAGTACTTC	CASSLETRAGEQYF
TRBV6-5	few	TRBJ1-5	NA	TGTGCCAGCAGAGTAAACGGGGTAAGCAATCAGCCCCAGCATTTT	CASRVNGVSNQPQHF
TRBV6-2/TRBV6-3	many	TRBJ1-1	NA	TGTGCCAGCAGTCCCCGCACAGGGTCCTCACGAGGAGGGACTGAAGCTTTCTTT	CASSPRTGSSRGGTEAFF
TRBV7-8	many	TRBJ2-2	NA	TGTGCCAGCAGCGGTGCAGCCAGCGTGGAAACCGGGGAGCTGTTTTTT	CASSGAASVETGELFF
TRBV7-9	few	TRBJ2-7	NA	TGTGCCAGTGGCCGGGGACCCCTCTGGGAGCAGTACTTC	CASGRGPLWEQYF
TRBV6-1	NA	TRBJ2-5	NA	TGTGCCAGCAGTGAAGGCGTAAGGGGAGAGACCCAGTACTTC	CASSEGVRGETQYF
TRBV2	few	TRBJ2-7	NA	TGTGCCAGCAGTGATCGTCTTCGCTCCTACGAGCAGTACTTC	CASSDRLRSYEQYF
TRBV7-9	NA	TRBJ2-3	NA	TGTGCCAGCAGCCCATTAACAGGGAAAGGTCAGTCAGATACGCAGTATTTT	CASSPLTGKGQSDTQYF
TRBV3-1	many	TRBJ2-1	NA	TGTGCCAGCAGCCATGGGGTTAGGGATGAGCAGTTCTTC	CASSHGVRDEQFF
TRBV2	NA	TRBJ2-7	NA	TGTGCCAGCAGTGAGGAGGGGCACCTGGGGGAGCAGTACTTC	CASSEEGHLGEQYF
TRBV20-1	few	TRBJ2-5	NA	TGCAGTGCTAGAGAGATTCAAAGCGGAGGTGGGGAGACCCAGTACTTC	CSAREIQSGGGETQYF
TRBV6-1	few	TRBJ1-1	NA	TGTGCCAGTTCCTTCAGCGGTATGAACACTGAAGCTTTCTTT	CASSFSGMNTEAFF
TRBV6-5	NA	TRBJ2-4	TRBD2	TGTGCCAGCAGTTACGGCCCTAGCGGGGGGGCCGTGGCCAAAAACATTCAGTACTTC	CASSYGPSGGAVAKNIQYF
TRBV7-9	NA	TRBJ2-5	NA	TGTGCCAGCAGCCGCCCATTGGGAGAGACCCAGTACTTC	CASSRPLGETQYF
TRBV28	many	TRBJ1-6	NA	TGTGCCAGCAGTTGGGGGAATTCACCCCTCCACTTT	CASSWGNSPLHF
TRBV9	NA	TRBJ2-7	NA	TGTGCCAGCAGCGTAGACAGCGAAGCCTACGAGCAGTACTTC	CASSVDSEAYEQYF
TRBV7-2	NA	TRBJ2-7	TRBD1	TGTGCCAGCAGCTCCATGCAGGGGGCCCACGAGCAGTACTTC	CASSSMQGAHEQYF
TRBV5-4	few	TRBJ2-1	NA	TGTGCCAGCAGTAATGGGGGCCGTGAGTTCTTC	CASSNGGREFF
TRBV11-3	many	TRBJ2-1	NA	TGTGCCAGCAGCCTAACCCCGGACAATGAGCAGTTCTTC	CASSLTPDNEQFF